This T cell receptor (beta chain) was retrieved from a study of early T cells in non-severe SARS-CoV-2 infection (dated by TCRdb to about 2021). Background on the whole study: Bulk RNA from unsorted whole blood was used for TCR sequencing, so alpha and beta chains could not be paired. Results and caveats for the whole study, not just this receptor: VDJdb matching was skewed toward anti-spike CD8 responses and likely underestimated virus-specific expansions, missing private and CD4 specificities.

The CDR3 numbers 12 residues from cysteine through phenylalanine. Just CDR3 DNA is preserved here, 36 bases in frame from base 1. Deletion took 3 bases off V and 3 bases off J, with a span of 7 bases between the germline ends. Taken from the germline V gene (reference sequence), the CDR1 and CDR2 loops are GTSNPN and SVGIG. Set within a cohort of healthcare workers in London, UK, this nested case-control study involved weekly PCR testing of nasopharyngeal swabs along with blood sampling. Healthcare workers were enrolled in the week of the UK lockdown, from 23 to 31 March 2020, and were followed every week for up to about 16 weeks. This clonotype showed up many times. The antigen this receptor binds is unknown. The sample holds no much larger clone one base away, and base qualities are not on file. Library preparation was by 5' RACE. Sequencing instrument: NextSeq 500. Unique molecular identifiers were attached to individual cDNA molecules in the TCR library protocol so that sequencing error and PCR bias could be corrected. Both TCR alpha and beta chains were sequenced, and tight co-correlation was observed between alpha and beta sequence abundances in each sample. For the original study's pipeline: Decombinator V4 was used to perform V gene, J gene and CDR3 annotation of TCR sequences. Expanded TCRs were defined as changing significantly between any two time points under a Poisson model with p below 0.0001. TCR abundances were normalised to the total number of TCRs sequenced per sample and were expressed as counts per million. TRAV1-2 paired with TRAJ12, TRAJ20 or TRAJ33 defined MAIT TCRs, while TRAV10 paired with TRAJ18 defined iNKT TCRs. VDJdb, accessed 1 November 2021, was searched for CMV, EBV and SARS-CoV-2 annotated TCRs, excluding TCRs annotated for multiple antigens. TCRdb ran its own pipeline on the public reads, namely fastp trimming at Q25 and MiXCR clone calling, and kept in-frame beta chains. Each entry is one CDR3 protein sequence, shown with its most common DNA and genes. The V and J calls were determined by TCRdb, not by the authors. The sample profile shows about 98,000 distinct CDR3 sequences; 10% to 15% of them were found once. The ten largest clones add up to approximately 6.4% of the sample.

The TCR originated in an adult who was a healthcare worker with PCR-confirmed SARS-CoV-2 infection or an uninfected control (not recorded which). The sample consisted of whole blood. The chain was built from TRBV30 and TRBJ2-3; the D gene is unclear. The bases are TGTGCCTGGAGACAGACGACAGATACGCAGTATTTT. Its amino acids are CAWRQTTDTQYF.